This T cell receptor (beta chain) was observed in a study of a mutant IDH1 vaccine in newly diagnosed glioma. Turning to the study itself: Treated patients had a mean age of roughly 44 years and a sex split that was around 60% male and 37.5% female. Most patients had radiochemotherapy with temozolomide before enrollment; others had one alone. Overall study results and limits: Pseudoprogression looked unconnected to shifts in top peripheral T cell clonotypes.

The protocol was immunoSEQ multiplex PCR, while the TCRdb copy is restricted to in-frame clones and leaves out a portion. In the table there are fewer than 40,000 clones, over 50% of which are singletons. There are a few counts of this clone. Its specificity is unknown. Time point reported: week 5, during vaccination. Each dose delivered 300 ug of mutant IDH1 20-mer peptide subcutaneously with imiquimod. The V gene's germline CDR1 is SGHTA and CDR2 FQGNSA. This CDR3 region has 15 residues. V gave up 1 base and J gave up 2 bases, with 10 bases separating them. The genes are TRBV7-2 and TRBJ2-3; no clear D gene. The clonotype originates from a woman younger than 35 with glioma. Sequenced material: PBMCs, taken from a glioma patient whose treatment included an IDH1 peptide vaccine. The chain's CDR3 is CASSLVGDSTDTQYF. The CDR3 coding sequence is TGTGCCAGCAGCTTAGTTGGCGACTCCACAGATACGCAGTATTTT.